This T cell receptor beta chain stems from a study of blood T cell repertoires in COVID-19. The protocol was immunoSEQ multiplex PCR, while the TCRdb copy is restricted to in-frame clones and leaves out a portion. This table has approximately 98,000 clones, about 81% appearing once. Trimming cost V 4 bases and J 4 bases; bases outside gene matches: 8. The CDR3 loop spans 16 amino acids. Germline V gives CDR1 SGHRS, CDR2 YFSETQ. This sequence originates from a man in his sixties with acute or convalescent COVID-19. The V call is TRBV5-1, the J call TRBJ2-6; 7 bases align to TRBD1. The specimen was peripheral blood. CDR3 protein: CASSMGQLRGANVLTF. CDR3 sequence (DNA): TGCGCCAGCAGCATGGGACAGCTGCGCGGGGCCAACGTCCTGACTTTC.